Sequencing of this TCR beta chain was carried out in a study of blood T cell repertoires in COVID-19. The CDR3 loop spans 15 amino acids. Germline values: CDR1 SGHTA, CDR2 FQGNSA. V lost 5 bases and J 0 bases, leaving 11 bases between the germline ends. Some clones are missing from TCRdb's copy, which holds only in-frame ones; the method was immunoSEQ multiplex PCR. The sample yields around 270,000 clones, around 90% seen once. Material: PBMCs or T cells enriched from blood (not recorded which). The chain links TRBV7-2 to TRBJ2-4, with D perhaps TRBD1 (6 bases). This clonotype was sampled from a woman aged 40 to 50 who had been exposed to COVID-19. The CDR3 region is CASSQQGPAKNIQYF. CDR3 coding DNA: TGTGCCAGCAGCCAACAGGGACCAGCCAAAAACATTCAGTACTTC.